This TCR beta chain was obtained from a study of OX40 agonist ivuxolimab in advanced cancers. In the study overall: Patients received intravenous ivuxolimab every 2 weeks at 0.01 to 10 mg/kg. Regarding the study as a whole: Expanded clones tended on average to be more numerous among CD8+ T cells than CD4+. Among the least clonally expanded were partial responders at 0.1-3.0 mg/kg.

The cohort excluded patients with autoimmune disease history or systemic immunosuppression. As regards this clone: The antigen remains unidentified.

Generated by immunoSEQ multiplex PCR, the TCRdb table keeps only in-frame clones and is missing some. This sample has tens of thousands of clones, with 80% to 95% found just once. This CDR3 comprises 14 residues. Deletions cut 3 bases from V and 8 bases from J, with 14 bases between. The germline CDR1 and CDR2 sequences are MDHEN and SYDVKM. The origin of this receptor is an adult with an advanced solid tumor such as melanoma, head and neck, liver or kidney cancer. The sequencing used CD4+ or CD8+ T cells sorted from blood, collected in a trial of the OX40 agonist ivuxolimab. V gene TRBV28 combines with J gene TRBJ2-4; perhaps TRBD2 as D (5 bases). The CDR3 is CASSFTRALDIQYF. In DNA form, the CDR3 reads TGTGCCAGCAGTTTCACTAGGGCCTTAGACATTCAGTACTTC.